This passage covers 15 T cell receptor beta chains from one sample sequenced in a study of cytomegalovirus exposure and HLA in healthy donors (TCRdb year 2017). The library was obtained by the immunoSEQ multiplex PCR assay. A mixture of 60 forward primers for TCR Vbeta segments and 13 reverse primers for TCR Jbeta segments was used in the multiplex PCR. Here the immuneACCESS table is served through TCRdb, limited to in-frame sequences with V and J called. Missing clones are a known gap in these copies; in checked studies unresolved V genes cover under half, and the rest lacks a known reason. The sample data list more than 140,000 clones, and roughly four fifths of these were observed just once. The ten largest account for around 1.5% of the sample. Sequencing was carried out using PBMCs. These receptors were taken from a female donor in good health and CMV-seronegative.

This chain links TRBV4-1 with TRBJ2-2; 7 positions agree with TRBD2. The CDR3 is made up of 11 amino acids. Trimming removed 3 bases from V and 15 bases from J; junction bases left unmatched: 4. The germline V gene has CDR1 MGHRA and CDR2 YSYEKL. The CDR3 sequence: CASSQGGIVFF. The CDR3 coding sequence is TGCGCCAGCAGCCAGGGGGGGATAGTGTTTTTT.

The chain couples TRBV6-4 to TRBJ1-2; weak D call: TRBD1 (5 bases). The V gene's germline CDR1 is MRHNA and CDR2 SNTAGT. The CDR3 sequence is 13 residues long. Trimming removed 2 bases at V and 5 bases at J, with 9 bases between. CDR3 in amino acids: CASSDGAGYGYTF. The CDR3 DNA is TGTGCCAGCAGTGACGGGGCTGGTTATGGCTACACCTTC.

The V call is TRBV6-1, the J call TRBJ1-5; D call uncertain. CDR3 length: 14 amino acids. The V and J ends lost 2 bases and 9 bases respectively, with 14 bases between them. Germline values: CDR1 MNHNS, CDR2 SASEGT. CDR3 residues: CASSESHTHPPQHF. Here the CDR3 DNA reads TGTGCCAGCAGTGAATCGCATACACACCCGCCCCAGCATTTT.

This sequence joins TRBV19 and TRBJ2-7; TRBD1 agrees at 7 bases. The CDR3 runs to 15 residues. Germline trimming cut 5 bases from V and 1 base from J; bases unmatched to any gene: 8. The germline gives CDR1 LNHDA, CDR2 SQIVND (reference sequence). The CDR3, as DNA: TGTGCCAGTAGTTATCACAGGGGAAGTTCCTACGAGCAGTACTTC. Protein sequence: CASSYHRGSSYEQYF. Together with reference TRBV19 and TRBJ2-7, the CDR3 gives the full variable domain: DGGITQSPKYLFRKEGQNVTLSCEQNLNHDAMYWYRQDPGQGLRLIYYSQIVNDFQKGDIAEGYSVSREKKESFPLTVTSAQKNPTAFYLCASSYHRGSSYEQYFGPGTRLTVT.

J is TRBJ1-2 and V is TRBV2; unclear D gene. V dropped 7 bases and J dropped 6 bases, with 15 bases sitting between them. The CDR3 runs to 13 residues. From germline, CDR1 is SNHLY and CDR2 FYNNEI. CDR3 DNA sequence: TGTGCCAGCATCCGTTCACAGAAAAATGGCTACACCTTC. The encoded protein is CASIRSQKNGYTF.

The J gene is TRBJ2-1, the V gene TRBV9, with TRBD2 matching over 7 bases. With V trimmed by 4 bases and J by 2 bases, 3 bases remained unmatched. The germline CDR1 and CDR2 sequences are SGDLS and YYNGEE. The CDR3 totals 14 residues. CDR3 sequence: CASSSRGAYNEQFF. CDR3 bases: TGTGCCAGCAGCTCTCGGGGGGCCTACAATGAGCAGTTCTTC.

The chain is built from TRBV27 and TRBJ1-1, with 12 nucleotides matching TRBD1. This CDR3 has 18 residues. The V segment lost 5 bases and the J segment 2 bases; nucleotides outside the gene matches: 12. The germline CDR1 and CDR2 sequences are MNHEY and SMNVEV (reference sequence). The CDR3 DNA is TGTGCCAGCAGTCTAGTCGCTGGGACAGGGGGCCTTAACACTGAAGCTTTCTTT. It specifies CASSLVAGTGGLNTEAFF.

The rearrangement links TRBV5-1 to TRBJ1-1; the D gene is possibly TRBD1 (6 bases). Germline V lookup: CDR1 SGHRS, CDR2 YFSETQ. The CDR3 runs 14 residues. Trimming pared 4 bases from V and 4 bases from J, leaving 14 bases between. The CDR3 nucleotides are TGCGCCAGCAGCCCTGGGGGCGGGGGCACTGAAGCTTTCTTT. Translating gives CASSPGGGGTEAFF.

The CDR3 protein is CASSQDPGESSYEQYF. Written as DNA, the CDR3 is TGCGCCAGCAGCCAAGATCCCGGGGAGAGCTCCTACGAGCAGTACTTC. V and J are TRBV4-1 and TRBJ2-7; a possible D gene is TRBD2 (5 bases). The CDR3 loop spans 16 amino acids. The V and J ends lost 0 bases and 0 bases respectively, with 12 bases between them. Looked up from germline, CDR1 is MGHRA and CDR2 is YSYEKL.

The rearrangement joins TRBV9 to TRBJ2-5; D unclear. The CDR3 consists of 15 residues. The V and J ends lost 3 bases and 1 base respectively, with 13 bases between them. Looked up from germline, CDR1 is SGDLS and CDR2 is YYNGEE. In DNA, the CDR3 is TGTGCCAGCAGCGCGGAGTCTCGAAGCCAAGAGACCCAGTACTTC. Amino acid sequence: CASSAESRSQETQYF.

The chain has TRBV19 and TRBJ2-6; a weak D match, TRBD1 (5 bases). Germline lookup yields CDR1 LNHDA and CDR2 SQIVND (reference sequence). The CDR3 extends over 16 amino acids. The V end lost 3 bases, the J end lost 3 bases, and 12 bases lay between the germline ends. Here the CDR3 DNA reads TGTGCCAGTAGTATGGCCGGCAGGGATGGGGCCAACGTCCTGACTTTC. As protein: CASSMAGRDGANVLTF.

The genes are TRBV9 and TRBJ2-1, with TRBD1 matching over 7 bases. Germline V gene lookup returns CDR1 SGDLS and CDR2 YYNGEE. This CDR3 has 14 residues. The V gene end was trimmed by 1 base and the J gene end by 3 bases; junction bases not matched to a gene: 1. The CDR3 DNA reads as TGTGCCAGCAGCGTATGGACAGGCTACAATGAGCAGTTCTTC. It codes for CASSVWTGYNEQFF.

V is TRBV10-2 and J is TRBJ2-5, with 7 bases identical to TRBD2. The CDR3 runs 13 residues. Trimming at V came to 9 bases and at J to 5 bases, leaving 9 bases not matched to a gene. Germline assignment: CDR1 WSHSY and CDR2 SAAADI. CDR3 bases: TGCGCCAGTACCGGACTAGGCCGGGAGACCCAGTACTTC. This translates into CASTGLGRETQYF.

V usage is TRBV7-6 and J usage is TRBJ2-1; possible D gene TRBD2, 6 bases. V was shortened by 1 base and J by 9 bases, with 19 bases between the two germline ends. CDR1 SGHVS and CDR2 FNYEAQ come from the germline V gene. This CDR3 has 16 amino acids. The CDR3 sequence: CASSLGTPNGGVEQFF. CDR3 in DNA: TGTGCCAGCAGCTTAGGTACACCCAACGGAGGGGTTGAGCAGTTCTTC. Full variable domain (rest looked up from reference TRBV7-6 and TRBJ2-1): GAGVSQSPRYKVTKRGQDVALRCDPISGHVSLYWYRQALGQGPEFLTYFNYEAQQDKSGLPNDRFSAERPEGSISTLTIQRTEQRDSAMYRCASSLGTPNGGVEQFFGPGTRLTVL.

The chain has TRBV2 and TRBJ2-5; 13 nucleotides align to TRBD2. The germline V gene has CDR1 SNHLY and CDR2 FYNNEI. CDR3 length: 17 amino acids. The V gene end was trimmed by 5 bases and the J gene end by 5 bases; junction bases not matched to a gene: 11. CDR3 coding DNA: TGTGCCAGCAGTCCTCGGACTAGCGGGAGTGTAGTGGAGACCCAGTACTTC. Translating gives CASSPRTSGSVVETQYF.